The 4 T cell receptor beta chains below come from one sample, sequenced in a study of CD8 T cells in ankylosing spondylitis. General study results and limits: The study identified a TCR beta motif of eight highly homologous variants that appeared characteristic of ankylosing spondylitis blood.

One entry per CDR3 protein results from TCRdb running MiXCR on the 5' RACE reads. The sample lists around 440,000 distinct CDR3 sequences, approximately 17% seen once, with approximately 0.97% in the top ten. Antigen specificity for these receptors is unknown. The sequenced sample consisted of blood, either unsorted or a sorted T cell fraction (not recorded which). These receptors were taken from a male donor with ankylosing spondylitis.

In this sample, this clonotype turned up a few times. The CDR3, as DNA: TGTGCCAGCAGTCGCCCTACAGGGTTTTTAGACAATGAGCAGTTCTTC. Encoded protein: CASSRPTGFLDNEQFF. The chain combines TRBV6-1 with TRBJ2-1; D perhaps matches TRBD1 (6 bases). V was shortened by 5 bases and J by 5 bases, with 19 bases between the two germline ends. Germline CDR1 is MNHNS and CDR2 is SASEGT. The CDR3 runs to 16 residues.

This clonotype has ten or more counts. The gene calls are TRBV6-6 and TRBJ2-7, with TRBD2 matching 13 bases. The CDR3 covers 13 residues. Trimming cost V 8 bases and J 6 bases; bases outside gene matches: 4. From germline, CDR1 is MNHNY and CDR2 SVGAGI (reference sequence). The CDR3 region is CASGTSGVSEQYF. The CDR3, as DNA: TGTGCCAGCGGGACTAGCGGGGTCTCCGAGCAGTACTTC.

This clonotype was detected only a few times. The genes are TRBV20-1 and TRBJ2-1, with 13 nucleotides matching TRBD2. Per germline, CDR1 DFQATT and CDR2 SNEGSKA (reference sequence). The V segment lost 5 bases and the J segment 7 bases; nucleotides outside the gene matches: 11. This CDR3 has 16 residues. The CDR3 nucleotides read TGCAGTGCTCCGGGACTAGCGGGGAGCGGGGGGAATGAGCAGTTCTTC. The encoded protein is CSAPGLAGSGGNEQFF.

V usage is TRBV7-9 and J usage is TRBJ1-1; unclear D gene. Trimming pared 5 bases from V and 4 bases from J, leaving 14 bases between. The CDR3 runs 14 residues. Germline CDR1 and CDR2: SEHNR and FQNEAQ (reference sequence). The CDR3 nucleotides read TGTGCCAGCAGCCCAAATGTGGGAATCACTGAAGCTTTCTTT. Translated: CASSPNVGITEAFF.